This TCR beta chain was found in a study of beta chain features in type 1 diabetes. This clone appeared a few times. Sequenced material consisted of expressed TCRB transcripts (all of the isolated RNA was reverse transcribed). The table came from immunoSEQ multiplex PCR; TCRdb's copy has only in-frame clones and leaves some out. The sample includes 350,000 to 400,000 clones, roughly 16% of them seen just once. Sequencing was performed on naive CD4+ T cells from blood. This sequence originates from a woman under 30 in good health.

The CDR3 loop is CASSLKSPGMSSYNEQFF. The CDR3 DNA sequence: TGTGCCAGCAGCTTAAAGTCTCCAGGGATGTCCTCCTACAATGAGCAGTTCTTC. The chain has TRBV11-2 and TRBJ2-1; D is perhaps TRBD1 (5 bases). CDR3 length: 18 residues. Germline CDR1 is SGHAT and CDR2 is FQNNGV. V was shortened by 2 bases and J by 0 bases, with 17 bases between the two germline ends.